These 31 T cell receptor beta chains share one sample of origin, sequenced in a study of T cell responses to AZD1222 COVID-19 vaccine (dated by TCRdb to 2020 to 2022). The sample's time point, from its label and the paper: baseline before first vaccination. The method behind the library was the immunoSEQ multiplex PCR assay. TCRdb re-hosts the immuneACCESS table, in-frame sequences only. Its copies lack some clones; in the studies checked, an unresolved V gene accounts for under half of them, and the cause for the rest is not known. This sample lists some 120,000 clones; 80% to 90% were detected once. The ten largest clones add up to about 5% of the sample. Sequencing used peripheral blood, obtained on day 0 of AZD1222 vaccination. Every receptor here comes from an adult in good health.

The rearrangement links TRBV18 to TRBJ2-5; unclear D gene. CDR1 is KGHSH and CDR2 is LQKENI in the germline V gene. The CDR3 spans 16 residues. The V end lost 3 bases, the J end lost 0 bases, and 14 bases lay between the germline ends. In nucleotides, the CDR3 is TGTGCCAGCTCACCCTTCTCAACAGATAACCAAGAGACCCAGTACTTC. Translation gives CASSPFSTDNQETQYF.

The chain links TRBV5-1 to TRBJ1-2; tentatively, D is TRBD1 (6 bases). Germline CDR1 reads SGHRS; CDR2 reads YFSETQ. Trimming took off 0 bases at V and 2 bases at J, with 11 bases between the two ends. The CDR3 length is 15 residues. CDR3 in DNA: TGCGCCAGCAGCTTGGGAGACAGGTCCAACTATGGCTACACCTTC. This codes for CASSLGDRSNYGYTF.

The rearrangement uses TRBV3-1 (or the pseudogene TRBV3-2) and TRBJ1-1; possibly TRBD1 for D (6 bases). The CDR3 extends over 13 amino acids. CDR1 and CDR2 (germline): LGHDT, YNNKEL (reference sequence). Trimming removed 4 bases from V and 1 base from J, with 7 bases in between. The CDR3 region has the DNA TGTGCCAGCAGCCGAGGGGGGAACACTGAAGCTTTCTTT. Residues: CASSRGGNTEAFF.

This chain joins TRBV7-9 and TRBJ2-2, with unresolved D. Germline loops: CDR1 SEHNR, CDR2 FQNEAQ (reference sequence). The length of the CDR3 is 14 residues. The germline V and J ends were trimmed by 1 base and 1 base, with 4 bases remaining between them. The DNA of the CDR3 is TGTGCCAGCAGCTTAGTGCAGAACACCGGGGAGCTGTTTTTT. Its translation is CASSLVQNTGELFF.

The chain joins TRBV6-4 to TRBJ2-1; D is ambiguous. Germline V gene data show CDR1 as MRHNA and CDR2 as SNTAGT. This CDR3 region has 14 residues. V lost 1 base, J lost 7 bases, and 11 bases lay in between. The CDR3 protein is CASSDWSAGNEQFF. In DNA form, the CDR3 reads TGTGCCAGCAGTGACTGGAGCGCTGGGAATGAGCAGTTCTTC.

This chain joins TRBV11-2 and TRBJ1-1; no firm D call. Germline values: CDR1 SGHAT, CDR2 FQNNGV. The ends were cut back, 0 bases at V and 1 base at J, with 3 bases in the middle. The CDR3 is 13 residues long. CDR3 in amino acids: CASSLDQNTEAFF. CDR3 nucleotide sequence: TGTGCCAGCAGCTTAGACCAGAACACTGAAGCTTTCTTT.

The CDR3 loop is CASRREGSSYEQYF. The CDR3 coding sequence is TGTGCCAGCAGACGTGAGGGGTCCTCCTACGAGCAGTACTTC. The chain couples TRBV5-6 to TRBJ2-7, with D possibly called TRBD1 or TRBD2 (5 bases each). Germline V gene sequence: CDR1 SGHDT, CDR2 YYEEEE. Trimming cost V 5 bases and J 0 bases, with 12 bases left between them. The CDR3 consists of 14 residues.

The CDR3 DNA sequence: TGTGCTAGTGGACCGACTGGGGATCTGGTAGCTTTCTTT. Translating gives CASGPTGDLVAFF. The genes are TRBV12-5 and TRBJ1-1, with D unclear. Germline loops: CDR1 LGHNT, CDR2 FRNRAP. V lost 6 bases and J lost 10, with 18 bases in between. The CDR3 contains 13 residues.

The chain links TRBV24-1 to TRBJ2-2; a weak D match, TRBD1 (6 bases). The CDR3 contains 13 residues. Trimming took 5 bases from V and 7 from J, leaving 10 bases between them. Germline V gives CDR1 KGHDR, CDR2 SFDVKD. The CDR3 reads CATSGTVNGELFF. In DNA, the CDR3 is TGTGCCACCAGTGGGACAGTGAACGGGGAGCTGTTTTTT.

This clone appeared once. The rearrangement links TRBV7-8 to TRBJ1-2, with TRBD1 identical over 7 bases. Looked up from germline, CDR1 is SGHVS and CDR2 is FQNEAQ. The CDR3 covers 15 residues. V lost 5 bases to trimming and J lost 4 bases; unmatched junction nucleotides: 10. CDR3 sequence: CASSIRDRGGYGYTF. Here the CDR3 DNA reads TGTGCCAGCAGCATCCGGGACAGAGGGGGCTATGGCTACACCTTC.

This chain uses TRBV7-8 with TRBJ1-2, with D tentatively TRBD1 (5 bases). V shed 5 bases and J shed 2 bases, with 12 bases lying between them. Per the germline V gene, CDR1 is SGHVS and CDR2 is FQNEAQ. The CDR3 spans 14 residues. Here the CDR3 reads CASSRGGRNYGYTF. CDR3 nucleotides: TGTGCCAGCAGCCGCGGGGGTCGAAACTATGGCTACACCTTC. Using reference TRBV7-8 and TRBJ1-2 for the parts outside the CDR3, the full variable domain is GAGVSQSPRYKVAKRGQDVALRCDPISGHVSLFWYQQALGQGPEFLTYFQNEAQLDKSGLPSDRFFAERPEGSVSTLKIQRTQQEDSAVYLCASSRGGRNYGYTFGSGTRLTVV.

This chain connects TRBV5-1 to TRBJ2-1; 10 nucleotides align to TRBD2. The V segment lost 3 bases and the J segment 6 bases; nucleotides outside the gene matches: 9. This CDR3 is built from 16 residues. The germline gives CDR1 SGHRS, CDR2 YFSETQ. CDR3 sequence (DNA): TGCGCCAGCAGCTCAGGGCTAGCGGGGGTAGGCAATGAGCAGTTCTTC. This encodes CASSSGLAGVGNEQFF.

The CDR3 DNA reads as TGTGCCAGTAGTATACCTATTGTTAATGAAAAACTGTTTTTT. Protein sequence: CASSIPIVNEKLFF. V and J are TRBV19 and TRBJ1-4, with unresolved D. The germline V gene encodes CDR1 LNHDA and CDR2 SQIVND (reference sequence). Trimming cost V 2 bases and J 4 bases, with 8 bases left between them. This CDR3 region has 14 residues.

The chain has TRBV5-1 and TRBJ2-1; 9 bases align to TRBD2. V gave up 4 bases and J gave up 0 bases; unmatched junction bases: 8. The CDR3 runs 17 residues. Germline V gene data show CDR1 as SGHRS and CDR2 as YFSETQ. CDR3 amino acids: CASSDRTSANSYNEQFF. CDR3 coding DNA: TGCGCCAGCAGCGACCGGACTAGCGCGAACTCCTACAATGAGCAGTTCTTC.

The rearrangement links TRBV2 to TRBJ2-3, with 8 bases aligning to TRBD2. The CDR3 is 14 amino acids. Germline assignment: CDR1 SNHLY and CDR2 FYNNEI. Losses at the gene ends were 8 bases for V and 3 bases for J; bases not matched to a gene: 7. The CDR3: CASVRASGTDTQYF. The CDR3 nucleotides read TGTGCCAGCGTCAGGGCTAGCGGGACAGATACGCAGTATTTT.

This chain uses TRBV28 with TRBJ2-7; tentatively, D is TRBD2 (6 bases). Deletions cut 9 bases from V and 0 bases from J, with 15 bases between. CDR3 length equals 14 residues. CDR1 is MDHEN, CDR2 SYDVKM, per germline. CDR3 amino acids: CASTTPTSSYEQYF. As DNA, the CDR3 is TGTGCCAGTACCACCCCGACTAGCTCCTACGAGCAGTACTTC.

The rearrangement joins TRBV25-1 to TRBJ1-4; D possibly corresponds to TRBD1 (6 bases). Germline V gene lookup returns CDR1 MGHDK and CDR2 SYGVNS. The CDR3 contains 17 residues. V dropped 2 bases and J dropped 0 bases, with 13 bases sitting between them. The DNA of the CDR3 is TGTGCCAGCAGTGAACGCTGGGGGGGCGCAACTAATGAAAAACTGTTTTTT. It encodes CASSERWGGATNEKLFF.

This sequence joins TRBV18 and TRBJ2-3; unclear D gene. Trimming removed 3 bases at V and 2 bases at J, with 9 bases between. Germline V gives CDR1 KGHSH, CDR2 LQKENI. The CDR3 consists of 14 residues. CDR3 nucleotide sequence: TGTGCCAGCTCACCGTTAGGCAACACAGATACGCAGTATTTT. Residues: CASSPLGNTDTQYF.

V is TRBV29-1 and J is TRBJ2-3; 12 bases line up with TRBD2. Per germline, CDR1 SQVTM and CDR2 ANQGSEA. CDR3 size: 13 residues. V trimming: 7 bases; J trimming: 4 bases; junction bases outside the gene matches: 3. The CDR3 DNA sequence: TGCAGCGCTAGCGGGAGGGCCTCAGATACGCAGTATTTT. This codes for CSASGRASDTQYF.

The chain uses TRBV7-3 and TRBJ1-1; D not resolved. This CDR3 is 15 amino acids long. V was clipped by 1 base and J by 0 bases, with 9 bases between them. The germline CDR1 and CDR2 sequences are SGHTA and FQGTGA. CDR3 sequence reads: CASSLRVGVNTEAFF. For the CDR3, the DNA is TGTGCCAGCAGCTTAAGGGTCGGAGTGAACACTGAAGCTTTCTTT.

The chain employs TRBV4-1 and TRBJ1-5, with a tentative D call TRBD1 (6 bases). V lost 0 bases and J 2 bases, leaving 11 bases between the germline ends. CDR3 length: 16 amino acids. Germline V lookup: CDR1 MGHRA, CDR2 YSYEKL. As DNA, the CDR3 is TGCGCCAGCAGCCAAGAATTGGGGGCTCGCAATCAGCCCCAGCATTTT. Translating gives CASSQELGARNQPQHF.

The chain couples TRBV5-8 to TRBJ1-5; the D is unclear. Between the trimmed V and J ends, which lost 4 bases and 2 bases, there was a span of 16 bases. From germline, CDR1 is SGHTS and CDR2 YDEGEE. This CDR3 spans 16 amino acids. The CDR3 sequence is CASSPRTASGNQPQHF. CDR3 nucleotides: TGTGCCAGCAGCCCAAGGACCGCGTCCGGCAATCAGCCCCAGCATTTT.

This chain uses TRBV11-2 with TRBJ2-7, with 7 bases lining up with TRBD1. The trim removed 7 bases at V and 4 bases at J, leaving 7 bases unmatched. The CDR3 runs to 13 residues. The V gene's germline CDR1 is SGHAT and CDR2 FQNNGV. The CDR3 sequence: CASTLTGMYEQYF. The DNA of the CDR3 is TGTGCCAGCACCCTGACAGGGATGTACGAGCAGTACTTC. The whole variable domain, remainder taken from reference TRBV11-2 and TRBJ2-7, is EAGVAQSPRYKIIEKRQSVAFWCNPISGHATLYWYQQILGQGPKLLIQFQNNGVVDDSQLPKDRFSAERLKGVDSTLKIQPAKLEDSAVYLCASTLTGMYEQYFGPGTRLTVT.

V and J are TRBV5-5 and TRBJ1-1, with TRBD1 identical over 11 bases. Germline CDR1 SGHKS, CDR2 YYEKEE (reference sequence). V was clipped by 0 bases and J by 4 bases; unmatched bases: 8. The length of the CDR3 is 17 residues. The CDR3 DNA is TGTGCCAGCAGCTTGGGAGGGACAGGGGGTCAAGTCACTGAAGCTTTCTTT. Its protein product is CASSLGGTGGQVTEAFF.

The chain employs TRBV12-3 or TRBV12-4 and TRBJ1-6; D is uncertain. CDR3 length: 13 residues. Trimming left V 6 bases short and J 7 bases short, with 10 bases between. CDR3 in amino acids: CASRGGTNSPLHF. In DNA, the CDR3 is TGTGCCAGCAGGGGCGGAACAAATTCACCCCTCCACTTT.

This clone appeared a single time. The chain carries TRBV28 and TRBJ2-5; 11 bases agree with TRBD2. Germline V gives CDR1 MDHEN, CDR2 SYDVKM. Unmatched junction bases numbered 9, after V lost 3 bases and J lost 9 bases. The CDR3 runs to 15 residues. CDR3 nucleotides: TGTGCCAGCAGTTTTTTCACTAGCGGGAGTAGGGCCCAGTACTTC. Residues: CASSFFTSGSRAQYF.

In its sample, this clone was seen once. The chain joins TRBV7-9 to TRBJ1-1; 9 bases line up with TRBD1. Unmatched junction bases numbered 5, after V lost 5 bases and J lost 1 base. Germline CDR1 and CDR2: SEHNR and FQNEAQ (reference sequence). This CDR3 spans 15 amino acids. The CDR3 DNA sequence: TGTGCCAGCAGCATTCGGACAGGGGAGAACACTGAAGCTTTCTTT. Translated, it gives CASSIRTGENTEAFF.

The chain recombines TRBV3-1 (or the pseudogene TRBV3-2) with TRBJ2-1; 8 nucleotides agree with TRBD2. The CDR3 totals 14 residues. V lost 6 bases and J lost 7; bases outside the gene matches: 8. CDR1 is LGHDT and CDR2 is YNNKEL in the germline V gene (reference sequence). The CDR3 coding sequence is TGTGCCAGCAGTCCTACCGGGACTAGGAATGAGCAGTTCTTC. Amino acids: CASSPTGTRNEQFF.

The genes are TRBV7-9 and TRBJ2-7; weak D call: TRBD2 (5 bases). CDR3 length: 14 amino acids. V dropped 1 base and J dropped 5 bases, with 12 bases sitting between them. Looked up from germline, CDR1 is SEHNR and CDR2 is FQNEAQ (reference sequence). The CDR3 DNA follows: TGTGCCAGCAGCTTAGTACTAGGCGTCCACGAGCAGTACTTC. Its protein product is CASSLVLGVHEQYF.

V gene TRBV20-1 combines with J gene TRBJ1-1; the D is unclear. This CDR3 has 13 residues. From germline, CDR1 is DFQATT and CDR2 SNEGSKA (reference sequence). Trimming removed 4 bases from V and 2 bases from J, with 11 bases in between. CDR3 residues: CSANDDRNTEAFF. The CDR3 nucleotides are TGCAGTGCTAATGACGACCGTAACACTGAAGCTTTCTTT.

The rearrangement joins TRBV19 to TRBJ1-4; perhaps TRBD1 as D (5 bases). The CDR3 covers 16 residues. V lost 8 bases, J lost 6 bases, and 22 bases lay in between. Germline-derived CDR1 and CDR2 are LNHDA and SQIVND (reference sequence). The CDR3 bases are TGTGCCAGTTCGGCCCTCATTGGGGACCTGTATGAAAAACTGTTTTTT. Amino acid sequence: CASSALIGDLYEKLFF.